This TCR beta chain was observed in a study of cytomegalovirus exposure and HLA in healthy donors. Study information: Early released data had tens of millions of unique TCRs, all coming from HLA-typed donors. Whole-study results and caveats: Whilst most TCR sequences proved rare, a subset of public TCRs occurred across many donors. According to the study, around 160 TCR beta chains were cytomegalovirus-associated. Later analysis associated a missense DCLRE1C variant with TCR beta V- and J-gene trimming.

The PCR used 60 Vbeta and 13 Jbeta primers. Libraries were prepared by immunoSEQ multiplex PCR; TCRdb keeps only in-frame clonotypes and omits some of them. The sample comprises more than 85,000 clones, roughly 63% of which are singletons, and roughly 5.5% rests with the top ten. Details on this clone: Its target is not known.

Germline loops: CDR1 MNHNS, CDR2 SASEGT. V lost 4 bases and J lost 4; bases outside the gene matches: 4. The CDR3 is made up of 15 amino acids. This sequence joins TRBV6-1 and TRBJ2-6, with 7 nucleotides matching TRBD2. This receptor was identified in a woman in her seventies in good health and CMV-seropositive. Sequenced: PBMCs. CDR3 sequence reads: CASSGGGSGANVLTF. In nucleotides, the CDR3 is TGTGCCAGCAGTGGGGGGGGTTCCGGGGCCAACGTCCTGACTTTC.